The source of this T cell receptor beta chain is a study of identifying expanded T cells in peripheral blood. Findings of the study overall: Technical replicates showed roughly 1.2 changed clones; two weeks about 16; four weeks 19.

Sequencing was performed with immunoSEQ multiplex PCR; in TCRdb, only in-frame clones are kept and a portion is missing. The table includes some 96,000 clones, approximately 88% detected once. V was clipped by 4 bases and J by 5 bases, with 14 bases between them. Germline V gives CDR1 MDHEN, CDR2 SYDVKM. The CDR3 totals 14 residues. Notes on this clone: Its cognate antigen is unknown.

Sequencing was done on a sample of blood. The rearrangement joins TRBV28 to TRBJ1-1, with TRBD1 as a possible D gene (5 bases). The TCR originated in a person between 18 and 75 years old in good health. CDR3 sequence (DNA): TGTGCCAGCAGTTCGGCGACAGTTCGGACTGAAGCTTTCTTT. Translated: CASSSATVRTEAFF. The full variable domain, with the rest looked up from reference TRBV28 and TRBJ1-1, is DVKVTQSSRYLVKRTGEKVFLECVQDMDHENMFWYRQDPGLGLRLIYFSYDVKMKEKGDIPEGYSVSREKKERFSLILESASTNQTSMYLCASSSATVRTEAFFGQGTRLTVV.